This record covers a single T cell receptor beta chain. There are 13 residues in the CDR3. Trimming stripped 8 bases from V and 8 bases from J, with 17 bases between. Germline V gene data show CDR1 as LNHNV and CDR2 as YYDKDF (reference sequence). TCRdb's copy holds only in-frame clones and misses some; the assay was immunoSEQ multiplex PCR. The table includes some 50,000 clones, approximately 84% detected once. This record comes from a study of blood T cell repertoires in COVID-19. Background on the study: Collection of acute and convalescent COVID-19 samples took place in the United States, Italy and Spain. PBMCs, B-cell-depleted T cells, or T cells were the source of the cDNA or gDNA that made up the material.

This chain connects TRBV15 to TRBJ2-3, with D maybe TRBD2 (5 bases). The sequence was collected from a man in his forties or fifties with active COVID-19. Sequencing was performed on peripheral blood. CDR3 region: CATAGQTGSTQYF. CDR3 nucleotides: TGTGCCACCGCGGGCCAAACTGGTAGTACGCAGTATTTT.